A single sample gave rise to the 32 T cell receptor beta chains below, sequenced in a study of T cell responses to AZD1222 COVID-19 vaccine. Using immunoSEQ multiplex PCR, the repertoire was profiled, and TCRdb retains in-frame clones only, with some absent. The data hold roughly 110,000 clones, with 90% observed a single time. The material was peripheral blood, obtained 28 days after the second AZD1222 dose. The receptor source for this set is an adult who received the AZD1222 COVID-19 vaccine.

The CDR3 DNA follows: TGTGCCAGCAGAGCCACAGGGGGCACTGAAGCTTTCTTT. It codes for CASRATGGTEAFF. The chain joins TRBV2 to TRBJ1-1, with TRBD1 identical over 8 bases. The V segment lost 6 bases and the J segment 4 bases; nucleotides outside the gene matches: 4. This CDR3 has 13 amino acids. Germline values: CDR1 SNHLY, CDR2 FYNNEI.

The chain links TRBV24-1 to TRBJ1-1; no firm D call. In germline, CDR1 is KGHDR, CDR2 SFDVKD. The V and J ends lost 7 bases and 1 base respectively, with 30 bases between them. This CDR3 is built from 20 residues. The CDR3 DNA sequence: TGTGCCACCAGACCGATCGGAGGGAGTCTAAAAAGGGAGGAGAACACTGAAGCTTTCTTT. It codes for CATRPIGGSLKREENTEAFF.

The chain has TRBV4-1 and TRBJ2-1; 9 bases fit TRBD2. V gave up 1 base and J gave up 8 bases; unmatched junction bases: 15. The CDR3 is 18 amino acids. Germline assignment: CDR1 MGHRA and CDR2 YSYEKL. The CDR3 nucleotides read TGCGCCAGCAGCCAAGTCCAGTCGTCGGCTAGCGGGGACGATGAGCAGTTCTTC. This gives the protein CASSQVQSSASGDDEQFF.

The rearrangement links TRBV5-5 to TRBJ2-5; 8 bases line up with TRBD2. CDR1 is SGHKS and CDR2 is YYEKEE in the germline V gene (reference sequence). Trimming at V came to 4 bases and at J to 1 base, leaving 3 bases not matched to a gene. The CDR3 contains 14 residues. The CDR3 DNA sequence: TGTGCCAGCAGCGGACTAGCTCTCCAAGAGACCCAGTACTTC. Its translation: CASSGLALQETQYF.

The V call is TRBV15, the J call TRBJ2-2; 12 bases match TRBD1. The germline V gene encodes CDR1 LNHNV and CDR2 YYDKDF (reference sequence). With V trimmed by 0 bases and J by 6 bases, 11 bases remained unmatched. CDR3 length: 19 amino acids. The DNA of the CDR3 is TGTGCCACCAGCAGAGATGGGAGCCGGGACAGGGGGCCGGCCGGGGAGCTGTTTTTT. It encodes CATSRDGSRDRGPAGELFF.

The chain joins TRBV9 to TRBJ2-1; D is tentatively TRBD1 or TRBD2 (6 bases each). From germline, CDR1 is SGDLS and CDR2 YYNGEE. The CDR3 is 16 residues long. V lost 3 bases and J 4 bases, leaving 17 bases between the germline ends. The CDR3 coding sequence is TGTGCCAGCAGCGGCAAGTTTGGGGGGCATTACAATGAGCAGTTCTTC. Its translation: CASSGKFGGHYNEQFF.

The rearrangement joins TRBV7-3 to TRBJ2-2, with 7 bases aligning to TRBD2. Trimming cost V 0 bases and J 7 bases; bases outside gene matches: 5. The germline gives CDR1 SGHTA, CDR2 FQGTGA. The CDR3 consists of 15 residues. The CDR3 region is CASSLTLVAGGELFF. CDR3 nucleotide sequence: TGTGCCAGCAGCTTAACGTTAGTAGCGGGCGGGGAGCTGTTTTTT.

The V and J genes are TRBV6-4 and TRBJ1-1; D is uncertain. V dropped 5 bases and J dropped 3 bases, with 10 bases sitting between them. This CDR3 region has 13 residues. CDR1 is MRHNA, CDR2 SNTAGT, per germline. CDR3 protein: CASSFRTDTEAFF. The CDR3 DNA is TGTGCCAGCAGTTTTAGGACGGACACTGAAGCTTTCTTT.

This chain links TRBV5-1 with TRBJ2-3; D is uncertain. V was pared by 0 bases and J by 3 bases, with 11 bases between. CDR3 length equals 15 residues. The germline CDR1 and CDR2 sequences are SGHRS and YFSETQ. The DNA for the CDR3 is TGCGCCAGCAGCTTGGCGGTACCTCCTACAGATACGCAGTATTTT. It yields the protein CASSLAVPPTDTQYF. Variable domain in full (rest from reference TRBV5-1 and TRBJ2-3): KAGVTQTPRYLIKTRGQQVTLSCSPISGHRSVSWYQQTPGQGLQFLFEYFSETQRNKGNFPGRFSGRQFSNSRSEMNVSTLELGDSALYLCASSLAVPPTDTQYFGPGTRLTVL.

The chain recombines TRBV6-1 with TRBJ1-4, with TRBD1 identical over 10 bases. The CDR3 is 16 residues long. With V trimmed by 4 bases and J by 8 bases, 10 bases remained unmatched. The germline V gene encodes CDR1 MNHNS and CDR2 SASEGT. The CDR3 spells CASSAGQGESGEKLFF. CDR3 in DNA: TGTGCCAGCAGTGCCGGACAGGGGGAGAGTGGGGAAAAACTGTTTTTT.

V is TRBV7-8 and J is TRBJ2-7; 9 bases are shared with TRBD1. V dropped 4 bases and J dropped 3; count of bases not matched to a gene: 13. This CDR3 is 17 amino acids long. Looked up from germline, CDR1 is SGHVS and CDR2 is FQNEAQ. CDR3 in amino acids: CASSSSAPGQGFYEQYF. CDR3 bases: TGTGCCAGCAGCTCCTCAGCCCCGGGACAGGGTTTCTACGAGCAGTACTTC.

CDR3 DNA: TGTGCCAGCAGTTTCGAGATGGAGTATGGCTACACCTTC. Protein product: CASSFEMEYGYTF. This chain connects TRBV12-3 or TRBV12-4 to TRBJ1-2; D call uncertain. V was trimmed by 3 bases and J by 5 bases, leaving 10 bases between them. The CDR3 extends over 13 amino acids.

J is TRBJ2-2 and V is TRBV30; D remains ambiguous. In germline, CDR1 is GTSNPN, CDR2 SVGIG (reference sequence). This CDR3 is 12 amino acids long. Trimming took 2 bases from V and 7 from J, leaving 8 bases between them. Written as DNA, the CDR3 is TGTGCCTGGAGTATCCCTCACGGGGAGCTGTTTTTT. Amino acids: CAWSIPHGELFF.

The chain employs TRBV28 and TRBJ2-2, with unresolved D. Trimming took 6 bases from V and 5 from J, leaving 13 bases between them. The CDR3 has 14 residues. Germline V gives CDR1 MDHEN, CDR2 SYDVKM. Here the CDR3 reads CASRGAGRTGELFF. In DNA form, the CDR3 reads TGTGCCAGCAGGGGCGCAGGTCGGACCGGGGAGCTGTTTTTT.

This chain uses TRBV9 with TRBJ2-1; weak D call: TRBD1 (6 bases). CDR3 length: 12 residues. The V gene's germline CDR1 is SGDLS and CDR2 YYNGEE. The V end lost 3 bases, the J end lost 7 bases, and 8 bases lay between the germline ends. CDR3 sequence (DNA): TGTGCCAGCAGCGCCCAGGGGAATGAGCAGTTCTTC. It yields the protein CASSAQGNEQFF.

J is TRBJ1-5 and V is TRBV28; D may be TRBD1 (5 bases). The CDR3 runs 14 residues. V was clipped by 3 bases and J by 2 bases, with 8 bases between them. Germline V gives CDR1 MDHEN, CDR2 SYDVKM. The CDR3 is CASSFQGGNQPQHF. The CDR3 bases are TGTGCCAGCAGTTTTCAAGGGGGCAATCAGCCCCAGCATTTT.

The rearrangement joins TRBV9 to TRBJ1-5; D uncertain. Germline loops: CDR1 SGDLS, CDR2 YYNGEE. This CDR3 spans 15 amino acids. Trimming pared 0 bases from V and 1 base from J, leaving 8 bases between. For the CDR3, the DNA is TGTGCCAGCAGCGTAGGGGAGTTCAGCAATCAGCCCCAGCATTTT. It is translated as CASSVGEFSNQPQHF.

This clone came up once. The chain uses TRBV2 and TRBJ2-5; 13 nucleotides align to TRBD2. This CDR3 is built from 15 residues. Germline CDR1 reads SNHLY; CDR2 reads FYNNEI. The V segment lost 7 bases and the J segment 0 bases; nucleotides outside the gene matches: 2. CDR3 DNA sequence: TGTGCCAGCACTGGGACTAGCGGGGACCAAGAGACCCAGTACTTC. It specifies CASTGTSGDQETQYF.

The rearrangement joins TRBV19 to TRBJ1-3; TRBD1 might be the D (6 bases). Deletions cut 5 bases from V and 0 bases from J, with 11 bases between. CDR1 LNHDA and CDR2 SQIVND come from the germline V gene (reference sequence). CDR3 length: 15 residues. Here the CDR3 reads CASSSDSYSGNTIYF. The DNA of the CDR3 is TGTGCCAGTAGTTCGGACAGTTACTCTGGAAACACCATATATTTT.

The chain links TRBV27 to TRBJ2-1; D is ambiguous. The CDR3 covers 11 residues. Germline-derived CDR1 and CDR2 are MNHEY and SMNVEV (reference sequence). Trimming took off 5 bases at V and 3 bases at J, with 2 bases between the two ends. The CDR3 DNA sequence: TGTGCCAGCAGTGTCTACAATGAGCAGTTCTTC. Amino acids: CASSVYNEQFF.

This chain uses TRBV7-9 with TRBJ1-1; perhaps TRBD1 as D (6 bases). The CDR3 is made up of 14 amino acids. V lost 4 bases, J lost 4 bases, and 13 bases lay in between. In germline, CDR1 is SEHNR, CDR2 FQNEAQ (reference sequence). CDR3 region: CASSYRAIGTEAFF. The DNA of the CDR3 is TGTGCCAGCAGCTACAGGGCTATCGGCACTGAAGCTTTCTTT.

The chain links TRBV5-1 to TRBJ1-1; D may be TRBD1 (6 bases). The length of the CDR3 is 12 residues. The V and J ends lost 4 bases and 3 bases respectively, with 7 bases between them. Germline V gene sequence: CDR1 SGHRS, CDR2 YFSETQ. The CDR3 reads CASSPGDTEAFF. The CDR3 coding sequence is TGCGCCAGCAGCCCAGGGGACACTGAAGCTTTCTTT.

The CDR3 nucleotides read TGTGCCAGCTCACCACAGGACGATACGCAGTATTTT. This translates into CASSPQDDTQYF. The chain employs TRBV18 and TRBJ2-3; D gene unclear. V lost 1 base and J 6 bases, leaving 5 bases between the germline ends. CDR3 size: 12 residues. The germline V gene has CDR1 KGHSH and CDR2 LQKENI. Full variable domain (rest looked up from reference TRBV18 and TRBJ2-3): NAGVMQNPRHLVRRRGQEARLRCSPMKGHSHVYWYRQLPEEGLKFMVYLQKENIIDESGMPKERFSAEFPKEGPSILRIQQVVRGDSAAYFCASSPQDDTQYFGPGTRLTVL.

The chain combines TRBV6-5 with TRBJ2-7; TRBD1 agrees at 8 bases. V was clipped by 7 bases and J by 2 bases; unmatched bases: 10. In germline, CDR1 is MNHEY, CDR2 SVGAGI. CDR3 length equals 15 residues. This chain's CDR3 is CASTQEAGGAYEQYF. CDR3 nucleotide sequence: TGTGCCAGCACCCAAGAGGCAGGGGGCGCCTACGAGCAGTACTTC.

The chain recombines TRBV6-2 or TRBV6-3 with TRBJ2-7, with D unclear. Trimming took off 0 bases at V and 2 bases at J, with 5 bases between the two ends. CDR3 size: 13 residues. The germline gives CDR1 MNHEY, CDR2 SVGEGT. The CDR3 region has the DNA TGTGCCAGCAGTTACTCCCAGACCTACGAGCAGTACTTC. Protein: CASSYSQTYEQYF.

This clone was observed once. The chain is built from TRBV20-1 and TRBJ1-6; D perhaps matches TRBD1 (5 bases). Germline-derived CDR1 and CDR2 are DFQATT and SNEGSKA (reference sequence). Trimming took 3 bases from V and 5 from J, leaving 20 bases between them. The CDR3 totals 17 residues. CDR3 coding DNA: TGCAGTGCTAGTTCCCCGGGGGAGGGACGGAATAATTCACCCCTCCACTTT. Its protein product is CSASSPGEGRNNSPLHF.

This chain joins TRBV21-1 and TRBJ2-3; the DNA was not compared with TRBD2, the D call given in the table. TRBV21-1 is described as a pseudogene. The CDR3 loop spans 15 amino acids. The CDR3, as DNA: TGTGCCAGCAGCAAAGCGCGGGGGGTTTTAGATACGCAGTATTTT. Its translation: CASSKARGVLDTQYF.

CDR3 in DNA: TGTGCCACCACCCAGGGGCGGCGAGGGTCCTATGGCTACACCTTC. Its translation is CATTQGRRGSYGYTF. V usage is TRBV15 and J usage is TRBJ1-2; a possible D gene is TRBD1 (6 bases). The CDR3 is made up of 15 amino acids. The V and J ends lost 7 bases and 4 bases respectively, with 19 bases between them. Germline loops: CDR1 LNHNV, CDR2 YYDKDF (reference sequence).

This CDR3 is CASRDRVTDTQYF. DNA of the CDR3: TGTGCCTCCCGGGACAGGGTAACAGATACGCAGTATTTT. This chain connects TRBV24-1 to TRBJ2-3; 9 bases line up with TRBD1. The germline V gene encodes CDR1 KGHDR and CDR2 SFDVKD. Germline trimming cut 12 bases from V and 3 bases from J; bases unmatched to any gene: 6. The CDR3 extends over 13 amino acids.

The V call is TRBV6-4, the J call TRBJ2-3, with TRBD2 matching 8 bases. The germline V gene encodes CDR1 MRHNA and CDR2 SNTAGT. V gave up 4 bases and J gave up 0 bases; unmatched junction bases: 3. CDR3 length equals 15 residues. The CDR3 DNA sequence: TGTGCCAGCAGTGCACGGGGGGGCAGCACAGATACGCAGTATTTT. This codes for CASSARGGSTDTQYF.

The J gene is TRBJ2-3, the V gene TRBV3-1 (or the pseudogene TRBV3-2), with D maybe TRBD2 (5 bases). V gave up 1 base and J gave up 5 bases, with 13 bases separating them. Germline V gene sequence: CDR1 LGHDT, CDR2 YNNKEL (reference sequence). This CDR3 is built from 15 residues. The CDR3 here is CASSQGTPNGDTQYF. DNA for the CDR3: TGTGCCAGCAGCCAAGGGACTCCTAATGGAGATACGCAGTATTTT.

The chain recombines TRBV5-1 with TRBJ1-3, with 8 nucleotides matching TRBD1. This CDR3 spans 16 amino acids. CDR1 is SGHRS, CDR2 YFSETQ, per germline. With V trimmed by 4 bases and J by 0 bases, 6 bases remained unmatched. The CDR3 sequence is CASSGGQASSGNTIYF. The CDR3 nucleotides read TGCGCCAGCAGCGGGGGACAGGCGAGCTCTGGAAACACCATATATTTT.